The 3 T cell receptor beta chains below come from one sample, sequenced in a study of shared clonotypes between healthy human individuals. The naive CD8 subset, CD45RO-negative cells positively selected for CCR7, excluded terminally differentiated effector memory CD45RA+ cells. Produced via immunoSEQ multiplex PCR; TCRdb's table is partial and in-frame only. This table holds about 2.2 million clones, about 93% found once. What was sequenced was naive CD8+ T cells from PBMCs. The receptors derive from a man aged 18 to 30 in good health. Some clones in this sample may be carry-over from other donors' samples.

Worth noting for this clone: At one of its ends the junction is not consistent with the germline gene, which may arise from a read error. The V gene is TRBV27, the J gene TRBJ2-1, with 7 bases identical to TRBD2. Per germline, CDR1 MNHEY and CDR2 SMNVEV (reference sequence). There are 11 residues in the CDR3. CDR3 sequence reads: CASIREGRAVF. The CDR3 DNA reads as TGTGCCAGCATCAGGGAGGGACGGGCAGTCTTC.

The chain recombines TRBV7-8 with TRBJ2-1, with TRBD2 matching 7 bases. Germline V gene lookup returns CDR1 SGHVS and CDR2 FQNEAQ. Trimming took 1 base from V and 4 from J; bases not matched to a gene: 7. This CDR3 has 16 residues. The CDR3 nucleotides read TGTGCCAGCAGCTTAGGACTAGCTGGAAATTACAATGAGCAGTTCTTC. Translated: CASSLGLAGNYNEQFF.

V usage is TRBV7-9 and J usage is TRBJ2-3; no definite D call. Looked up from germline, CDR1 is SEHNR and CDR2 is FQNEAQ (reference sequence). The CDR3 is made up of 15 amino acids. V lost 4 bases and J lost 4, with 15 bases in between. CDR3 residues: CASSSKGRVSDTQYF. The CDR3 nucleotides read TGTGCCAGCAGCTCGAAGGGAAGGGTGTCAGATACGCAGTATTTT.